This T cell receptor (beta chain) emerged from a study of blood T cells in healthy people across ages. Study-wide results and caveats: Greater diversity and more naive CD4+ cells were seen in long-lived donors than in aged donors.

Next came a second PCR, run for about 7 to 12 cycles, which used a sample-barcoded 5' primer along with a J-beta primer mix. MiXCR was run by TCRdb on the 5' RACE reads, yielding one entry per CDR3 protein. Found here are around 1,900,000 distinct CDR3 sequences, 30% to 40% of them singletons; the top ten hold under 25%. There are 14 residues in the CDR3. Trimming at V came to 4 bases and at J to 2 bases, leaving 3 bases not matched to a gene. In germline, CDR1 is KGHDR, CDR2 SFDVKD. Donors were systemically healthy Caucasian individuals from Russia aged about 6 to 90 years. At least 7 million PBMCs were isolated per sample. Each sample yielded at least 5.5 micrograms of PBMC total RNA. In its sample, this clonotype was seen a few times. The antigen is not known.

The rearrangement joins TRBV24-1 to TRBJ2-7; 8 positions match TRBD2. Sequencing used blood. The sequence derives from a human donor in good health. CDR3 coding DNA: TGTGCCACCAGTGAAGCGGGAGCCGCCTACGAGCAGTACTTC. It encodes CATSEAGAAYEQYF.